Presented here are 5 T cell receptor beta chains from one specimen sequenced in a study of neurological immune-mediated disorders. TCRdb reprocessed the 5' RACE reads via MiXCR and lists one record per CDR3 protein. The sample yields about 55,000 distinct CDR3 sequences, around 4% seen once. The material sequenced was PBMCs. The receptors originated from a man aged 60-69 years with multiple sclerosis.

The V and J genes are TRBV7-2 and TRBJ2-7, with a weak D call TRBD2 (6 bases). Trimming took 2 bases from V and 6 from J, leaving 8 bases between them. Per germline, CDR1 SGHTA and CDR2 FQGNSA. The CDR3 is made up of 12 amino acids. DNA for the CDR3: TGTGCCAGCAGCTTATCCGGGGGCGAGCAGTACTTC. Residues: CASSLSGGEQYF.

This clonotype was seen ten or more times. The CDR3 reads CASSLRGQGVGYTF. The CDR3 nucleotides read TGTGCCAGCAGTTTAAGGGGACAGGGGGTCGGCTACACCTTC. This rearrangement joins TRBV12-3 or TRBV12-4 to TRBJ1-2; 11 positions agree with TRBD1. V shed 2 bases, J shed 8 bases, and the junction held 4 bases outside the gene matches. The CDR3 totals 14 residues.

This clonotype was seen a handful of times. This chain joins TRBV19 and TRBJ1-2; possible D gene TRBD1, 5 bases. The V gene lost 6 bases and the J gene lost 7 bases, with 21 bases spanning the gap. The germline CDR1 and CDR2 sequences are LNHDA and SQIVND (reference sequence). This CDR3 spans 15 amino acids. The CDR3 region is CASSPGPGGSFGYTF. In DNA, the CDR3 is TGTGCCAGTAGCCCGGGACCCGGGGGGTCGTTTGGCTACACCTTC.

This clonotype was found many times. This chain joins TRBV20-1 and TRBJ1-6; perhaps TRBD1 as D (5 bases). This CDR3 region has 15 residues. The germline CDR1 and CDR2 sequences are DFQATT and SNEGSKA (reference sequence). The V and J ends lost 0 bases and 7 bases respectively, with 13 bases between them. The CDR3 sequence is CSARDQETANSPLHF. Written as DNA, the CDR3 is TGCAGTGCTAGAGATCAGGAGACAGCCAATTCACCCCTCCACTTT.

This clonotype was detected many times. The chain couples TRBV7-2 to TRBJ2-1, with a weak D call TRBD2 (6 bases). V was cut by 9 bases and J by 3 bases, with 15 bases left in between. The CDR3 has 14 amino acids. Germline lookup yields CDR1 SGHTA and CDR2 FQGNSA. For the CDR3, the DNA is TGTGCCAGTTTATACGGGAGTGGCTACAATGAGCAGTTCTTC. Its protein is CASLYGSGYNEQFF.